A single sample gave rise to the 9 T cell receptor beta chains below, sequenced in a study of tumor-infiltrating lymphocytes in primary liver carcinoma. The study co-extracted DNA and RNA from 20-30 mg of unsorted bulk tissue. Constant-region priming of 500 ng total RNA yielded TCR beta cDNA. Libraries of TCR beta came from three nested multiplex PCR rounds with slightly modified ARM-PCR. Each of the first two PCR rounds ran 9 to 11 cycles with TRBV1-TRBV30 forward and C-beta reverse primers. MiXCR was run by TCRdb on the multiplex PCR reads, yielding one entry per CDR3 protein. The sample lists about 54,000 distinct CDR3 sequences; 60% to 75% were seen once. Sample: liver tumor tissue from sampling region 2. Described subset: tumor region T2, inferior pole. The source of these receptors is a man aged 35 to 55 with primary liver carcinoma and hepatitis B virus infection.

On this clonotype itself: The junction departs from germline at one end; a sequencing error may be responsible. The V call is TRBV11-2, the J call TRBJ2-7; 15 bases align to TRBD2. Germline lookup yields CDR1 SGHAT and CDR2 FQNNGV. The CDR3 has 18 amino acids. The CDR3: CASSLPVGLAGGGYGQYF. In DNA, the CDR3 is TGTGCTAGCAGCTTACCCGTTGGACTAGCGGGAGGGGGGTACGGGCAGTACTTC.

This clonotype was recorded once. This rearrangement joins TRBV29-1 to TRBJ2-2; D is perhaps TRBD1 (6 bases). Germline V gene data show CDR1 as SQVTM and CDR2 as ANQGSEA. CDR3 length equals 13 residues. The CDR3 loop reads CNMKGGNTGELFF. The CDR3 DNA follows: TGCAACATGAAAGGGGGGAACACCGGGGAGCTGTTTTTT.

Many counts were recorded for this clonotype. The V and J genes are TRBV6-5 and TRBJ1-4, with a tentative D call TRBD1 (6 bases). The ends were cut back, 5 bases at V and 10 bases at J, with 11 bases in the middle. The germline V gene encodes CDR1 MNHEY and CDR2 SVGAGI. The CDR3 loop spans 12 amino acids. DNA of the CDR3: TGTGCCAGCAGTGCTGGAGGGGGAAAACTGTTTTTT. Translation: CASSAGGGKLFF.

As to this clonotype: Its ends do not fully match the called genes, so a read error is possible. The rearrangement links TRBV11-2 to TRBJ2-2, with 9 bases identical to TRBD2. There are 16 residues in the CDR3. Per the germline V gene, CDR1 is SGHAT and CDR2 is FQNNGV. The CDR3 bases are TGTGCCAGCAGTATAGTGGCGCTAGCGGGAACCGGGGAGATGTTTTTT. It codes for CASSIVALAGTGEMFF.

J is TRBJ2-7 and V is TRBV11-2; TRBD2 might be the D (7 bases). Germline assignment: CDR1 SGHAT and CDR2 FQNNGV. There are 18 residues in the CDR3. V was clipped by 2 bases and J by 4 bases, with 24 bases between them. CDR3: CASSLSVGLLGGGYEQYF. The DNA of the CDR3 is TGTGCCAGCAGCTTATCCGTTGGACTTCTGGGAGGGGGGTACGAGCAGTACTTC.

This clonotype was recorded at least ten times. V gene TRBV28 combines with J gene TRBJ2-1, with 10 bases identical to TRBD2. Looked up from germline, CDR1 is MDHEN and CDR2 is SYDVKM. V shed 5 bases, J shed 1 base, and the junction held 2 bases outside the gene matches. This CDR3 spans 15 amino acids. CDR3 amino acids: CASSPTSGSYNEQFF. The CDR3 region has the DNA TGTGCCAGCAGTCCGACTAGCGGGTCCTACAATGAGCAGTTCTTC.

This clonotype was counted a few times. Sequence at one end of the junction differs from germline and may be a read error. The chain links TRBV7-9 to TRBJ2-1; maybe TRBD2 (7 bases). There are 15 residues in the CDR3. Per germline, CDR1 SEHNR and CDR2 FQNEAQ (reference sequence). The CDR3 sequence: CASSYPEGGDNERFF. The CDR3, as DNA: TGTGCCAGCAGCTATCCCGAGGGGGGGGACAATGAGCGGTTCTTC.

Comment on this clonotype: The junction shows a germline mismatch at one end, possibly a read error. The chain employs TRBV13 and TRBJ1-2; TRBD1 might be the D (5 bases). The CDR3 is made up of 16 amino acids. Germline lookup yields CDR1 PRHDT and CDR2 FYEKMQ (reference sequence). The CDR3 protein is CARSLARTGTNYGYTF. CDR3 nucleotides: TGTGCCAGAAGCTTAGCCCGAACCGGGACCAACTATGGCTACACGTTC.

As concerns this clonotype: Sequence at one end of the junction differs from germline and may be a read error. This sequence joins TRBV6-5 and TRBJ2-1; TRBD2 aligns across 7 bases. Germline V gene sequence: CDR1 MNHEY, CDR2 SVGAGI. This CDR3 contains 15 residues. The CDR3 DNA reads as TGTGCCAGCAGGGTATCCGTGACTAGCCCCAATGAGGAGTTCTTC. Its translation: CASRVSVTSPNEEFF.